A selection of T cell receptor beta chains follows, all from one sample in a study of T cells in tumors after PD-1 blockade. The repertoire was sequenced with immunoSEQ multiplex PCR; TCRdb's copy has only in-frame clones and lacks some. The table lists about 33,000 clones, around 80% of them singletons. Specimen: PBMCs, collected before anti-PD-1 treatment. The receptor set was obtained from a human donor with basal cell carcinoma. CDR3s include the opening cysteine and the closing phenylalanine or tryptophan. D genes are given only for firm matches.

DNA: TGTGCCAGCAGAGGGACAGCCACAGATACGCAGTATTTT
CDR3: CASRGTATDTQYF
J: TRBJ2-3
V: TRBV6-5
D: TRBD1

DNA: TGTGCCAGCAGCTTAGCGGGGGGGCCAGATACGCAGTATTTT
CDR3: CASSLAGGPDTQYF
J: TRBJ2-3
V: TRBV13
D: TRBD2

DNA: TGCGCCAGCAGCCAAGCGGCCAGCTCCTACAATGAGCAGTTCTTC
CDR3: CASSQAASSYNEQFF
J: TRBJ2-1
V: TRBV4-3
D: NA

DNA: TGTGCCAGCAGTCCTCGGTTAGCGGGACTCGGTCGGGGCACCGGGGAGCTGTTTTTT
CDR3: CASSPRLAGLGRGTGELFF
J: TRBJ2-2
V: TRBV27
D: TRBD2

DNA: TGTGCCAGCAGTTACTCTGCCGGGACTGAAGCTTTCTTT
CDR3: CASSYSAGTEAFF
J: TRBJ1-1
V: TRBV6-5
D: NA

DNA: TGTGCCATCAGTGAGCAAGGAGGCGAGCAGTACTTC
CDR3: CAISEQGGEQYF
J: TRBJ2-7
V: TRBV10-3
D: NA

DNA: TGTGCCAGCAGCTTAGCCTACGGAACCGGGGAGCTGTTTTTT
CDR3: CASSLAYGTGELFF
J: TRBJ2-2
V: TRBV7-8
D: NA

DNA: TGTGCCAGCAGTATGGGGCCAGGCGAGCAGTACTTC
CDR3: CASSMGPGEQYF
J: TRBJ2-7
V: TRBV5-6
D: NA

DNA: TGTGCCAGCACCTTAAGGGGAGCATGGGAGACCCAGTACTTC
CDR3: CASTLRGAWETQYF
J: TRBJ2-5
V: TRBV6-5
D: NA

DNA: TGTGCCAGCAGCTTAAATGAAGGGGGACACCGCACAGATACGCAGTATTTT
CDR3: CASSLNEGGHRTDTQYF
J: TRBJ2-3
V: TRBV11-3
D: NA

DNA: TGCGCCAGCAGCCCGGGACAGCGGAATGAAAAACTGTTTTTT
CDR3: CASSPGQRNEKLFF
J: TRBJ1-4
V: TRBV4-3
D: TRBD1

DNA: TGTGCCAGCAGCTTAGAGGGCATCTCCGAGCAGTACTTC
CDR3: CASSLEGISEQYF
J: TRBJ2-7
V: TRBV7-3
D: NA

DNA: TGTGCCAGCAGCCTGGATCTAGCGCCTGGGGCCAACGTCCTGACTTTC
CDR3: CASSLDLAPGANVLTF
J: TRBJ2-6
V: TRBV16
D: NA

DNA: TGTGCCATCAGCCGACAGGGGGCTGAGTCTGAAGCTTTCTTT
CDR3: CAISRQGAESEAFF
J: TRBJ1-1
V: TRBV10-3
D: TRBD1

DNA: TGTGCCAGTAGGTTAGACTTGTCGGATACGCAGTATTTT
CDR3: CASRLDLSDTQYF
J: TRBJ2-3
V: TRBV19
D: NA

DNA: TGTGCCAGCAGCGTAGCTACGGGGACCTCCTACAATGAGCAGTTCTTC
CDR3: CASSVATGTSYNEQFF
J: TRBJ2-1
V: TRBV9
D: NA

DNA: TGTGCCAGCAGCGCATCTAGCGGGAGCGGGTACTACAATGAGCAGTTCTTC
CDR3: CASSASSGSGYYNEQFF
J: TRBJ2-1
V: TRBV9
D: TRBD2

DNA: TGTGCCAGCAGCTTGTGGCTTAATAGCAATCAGCCCCAGCATTTT
CDR3: CASSLWLNSNQPQHF
J: TRBJ1-5
V: TRBV5-8
D: NA

DNA: TGCGCCAGCAGCCCCTTTTATCCGTCCGGTTCGGGTTTAGGAGATACGCAGTATTTT
CDR3: CASSPFYPSGSGLGDTQYF
J: TRBJ2-3
V: TRBV4-3
D: NA

DNA: TGTGCCAGCAGTTGGAGCTCATCAGGGGGAGGCGAGCAGTACTTC
CDR3: CASSWSSSGGGEQYF
J: TRBJ2-7
V: TRBV28
D: NA

DNA: TGTGCCAGCAGCCAGGCTGTATACGAGCAGTACTTC
CDR3: CASSQAVYEQYF
J: TRBJ2-7
V: TRBV3-1/TRBV3-2
D: NA

DNA: TGTGCCAGCAGCTTATCCAGCAATCAGCCCCAGCATTTT
CDR3: CASSLSSNQPQHF
J: TRBJ1-5
V: TRBV5-5
D: NA

DNA: TGTGCCATCAGCGCCGAGCGGGGGGAACAATACAATGAGCAGTTCTTC
CDR3: CAISAERGEQYNEQFF
J: TRBJ2-1
V: TRBV10-3
D: TRBD2

DNA: TGTGCCAGCAGGGACAGGGGCGATGGAAACACCATATATTTT
CDR3: CASRDRGDGNTIYF
J: TRBJ1-3
V: TRBV28
D: TRBD1

DNA: TGCGCCAGCAGCCTCGGGACCGATCTCAACTATGGCTACACCTTC
CDR3: CASSLGTDLNYGYTF
J: TRBJ1-2
V: TRBV4-3
D: NA

DNA: TGTGCCAGCAGTTCCGGGACCTACGAGCAGTACTTC
CDR3: CASSSGTYEQYF
J: TRBJ2-7
V: TRBV12-3/TRBV12-4
D: NA

DNA: TGTGCCAGCAGCTTAGGAGGGACTACGAACACCGGGGAGCTGTTTTTT
CDR3: CASSLGGTTNTGELFF
J: TRBJ2-2
V: TRBV7-2
D: TRBD2

DNA: TGTGCCACCAGCCCCCCTTCTGCAGGGAACTATGGCTACACCTTC
CDR3: CATSPPSAGNYGYTF
J: TRBJ1-2
V: TRBV10-3
D: NA